The 30 T cell receptor beta chains presented below share a single source sample, sequenced in a study of HIV-infected children after antiretroviral therapy interruption. Treatment described: PENTA 11 planned treatment interruption arm or continuous ART arm. A 3' RACE protocol on RNA, with unique molecular identifiers, produced the TCR library. One entry per CDR3 protein, called by TCRdb with MiXCR from the 3' RACE reads. The sample lists about 83,000 distinct CDR3 sequences, 5.5% to 8.5% seen once, with around 1.1% in the top ten. The sequencing used CD45RA+ CD4+ T cells from PBMCs, pooled from several time points, collected from a donor given antiretroviral therapy, either interrupted or continuous. As for subset: naive CD4+ CD45RA+ CD45RO- T cells. All receptors derive from a pool of human donors with HIV.

This clonotype has a count of ten or more. The chain combines TRBV20-1 with TRBJ2-2, with a tentative D call TRBD1 (5 bases). V lost 5 bases to trimming and J lost 4 bases, with 20 bases between them. In germline, CDR1 is DFQATT, CDR2 SNEGSKA (reference sequence). The CDR3 has 16 amino acids. CDR3 sequence reads: CSASGSGETATGELFF. CDR3 nucleotide sequence: TGCAGTGCTTCGGGTTCAGGCGAGACAGCCACCGGGGAGCTGTTTTTT.

This clonotype was seen a handful of times. The chain joins TRBV12-3 or TRBV12-4 to TRBJ2-5; 9 bases fit TRBD2. The CDR3 is made up of 13 amino acids. Losses at the gene ends were 9 bases for V and 1 base for J; bases not matched to a gene: 3. CDR3 sequence: CASVLAGQETQYF. For the CDR3, the DNA is TGTGCCAGTGTACTAGCGGGCCAAGAGACCCAGTACTTC.

This clonotype turned up a few times. J is TRBJ1-3 and V is TRBV12-3 or TRBV12-4; D not resolved. The CDR3 runs 19 residues. With 2 bases removed from V and 0 bases from J, the gap between germline ends came to 20 bases. This chain's CDR3 is CASSLWTLPSMYSGNTIYF. The CDR3 DNA sequence: TGTGCCAGCAGTTTATGGACGTTGCCTTCAATGTACTCTGGAAACACCATATATTTT.

The sample holds a few counts of this clonotype. The chain links TRBV19 to TRBJ1-5; D is unresolved. Germline loops: CDR1 LNHDA, CDR2 SQIVND (reference sequence). CDR3 length: 11 amino acids. The CDR3 DNA follows: TGTGGTGAGAGTGGCAATCAGCCCCAGCATTTT. It yields the protein CGESGNQPQHF.

This clonotype was recorded at least ten times. The chain joins TRBV9 to TRBJ2-6; D is undetermined. Germline CDR1 SGDLS, CDR2 YYNGEE. The germline V and J ends were trimmed by 0 bases and 1 base, with 2 bases remaining between them. The CDR3 consists of 14 residues. The DNA of the CDR3 is TGTGCCAGCAGCGTAGCGTCTGGGGCCAACGTCCTGACTTTC. It specifies CASSVASGANVLTF.

This clonotype was found many times. The V gene is TRBV5-1, the J gene TRBJ2-3; maybe TRBD2 (5 bases). Trimming stripped 0 bases from V and 2 bases from J, with 13 bases between. The CDR3 is 16 residues long. Germline V CDR1 and CDR2: SGHRS, YFSETQ. In DNA, the CDR3 is TGCGCCAGCAGCTTGGCCAGGAGCGGACTCACAGATACGCAGTATTTT. It codes for CASSLARSGLTDTQYF.

This clonotype was counted ten times or more. The V call is TRBV5-1, the J call TRBJ2-7; tentative D call: TRBD1 (6 bases). Germline values: CDR1 SGHRS, CDR2 YFSETQ. Trimming shortened V by 4 bases and J by 5 bases, and 16 bases separated the two germline ends. The CDR3 spans 14 residues. The CDR3 loop is CASSLTGRNDEQYF. In DNA, the CDR3 is TGCGCCAGCAGCCTTACAGGGCGGAACGACGAGCAGTACTTC.

Only a few counts were recorded for this clonotype. The chain uses TRBV13 and TRBJ2-7, with D maybe TRBD2 (5 bases). The CDR3 is made up of 16 amino acids. CDR1 and CDR2 (germline): PRHDT, FYEKMQ (reference sequence). V lost 5 bases and J 2 bases, leaving 19 bases between the germline ends. The CDR3 coding sequence is TGTGCCAGCAGCCCTCCCGGTGGCACGGGGACCTACGAGCAGTACTTC. This translates into CASSPPGGTGTYEQYF.

This sequence joins TRBV6-6 and TRBJ2-1, with D possibly TRBD1 on 5 matching bases. The CDR3 totals 13 residues. Germline V gene lookup returns CDR1 MNHNY and CDR2 SVGAGI (reference sequence). Trimming shortened V by 6 bases and J by 8 bases, and 14 bases separated the two germline ends. The CDR3: CASRPRPQDEQFF. The CDR3 coding sequence is TGTGCCAGCAGGCCCCGACCACAGGATGAGCAGTTCTTC.

This clonotype was seen repeatedly, ten times or more. The chain is built from TRBV29-1 and TRBJ2-1, with D possibly TRBD1 on 5 matching bases. CDR3 length: 9 amino acids. V lost 3 bases and J lost 14, with 8 bases in between. Germline lookup yields CDR1 SQVTM and CDR2 ANQGSEA. The CDR3 DNA follows: TGCAGCGTTGAGGGGCCTAAGTTCTTC. It translates to CSVEGPKFF.

This chain joins TRBV3-1 and TRBJ1-4, with TRBD1 as a possible D gene (6 bases). Germline lookup yields CDR1 LGHDT and CDR2 YNNKEL (reference sequence). The CDR3 is made up of 13 amino acids. The V gene lost 0 bases and the J gene lost 10 bases, with 9 bases spanning the gap. CDR3 nucleotide sequence: TGTGCCAGCAGCCAAGAAGGGGGGGGAAAACTGTTTTTT. Translation gives CASSQEGGGKLFF. The whole variable domain, remainder taken from reference TRBV3-1 and TRBJ1-4, is DTAVSQTPKYLVTQMGNDKSIKCEQNLGHDTMYWYKQDSKKFLKIMFSYNNKELIINETVPNRFSPKSPDKAHLNLHINSLELGDSAVYFCASSQEGGGKLFFGSGTQLSVL.

This clonotype occurred a few times. The genes are TRBV6-1 and TRBJ2-3; TRBD1 agrees at 10 bases. Germline CDR1 reads MNHNS; CDR2 reads SASEGT. With 6 bases clipped from V and 3 bases from J, the junction kept 3 bases outside the gene matches. The CDR3 sequence is 14 residues long. The CDR3 coding sequence is TGTGCCAGCAGACGGACAGGGGGAACAGATACGCAGTATTTT. It encodes CASRRTGGTDTQYF.

This clonotype was recorded at least ten times. Its ends do not fully match the called genes, so a read error is possible. The CDR3 DNA reads TGTGCTAGCAGCTTAGCGCGGCGGGGGCAAGAGACCCAGTACTTC. Its translation: CASSLARRGQETQYF. The V and J genes are TRBV7-7 and TRBJ2-5, with 7 bases fitting TRBD2. The CDR3 is 15 amino acids. Germline V gives CDR1 SSHAT, CDR2 FNYEAQ (reference sequence).

A few counts support this clonotype. The rearrangement uses TRBV4-1 and TRBJ2-1, with 8 bases fitting TRBD1. Germline values: CDR1 MGHRA, CDR2 YSYEKL. V shed 3 bases, J shed 3 bases, and the junction held 7 bases outside the gene matches. The CDR3 contains 16 residues. In DNA, the CDR3 is TGCGCCAGCAGCCAGCCCGGGACAGGAGGCTACAATGAGCAGTTCTTC. It yields the protein CASSQPGTGGYNEQFF.

This clonotype appeared a few times. The chain couples TRBV19 to TRBJ1-2, with D unclear. V was cut by 5 bases and J by 1 base, with 8 bases left in between. CDR3 length equals 13 residues. Germline V gene sequence: CDR1 LNHDA, CDR2 SQIVND (reference sequence). In DNA, the CDR3 is TGTGCCAGTAGTGTGGGCGGTAACTATGGCTACACCTTC. This translates into CASSVGGNYGYTF.

The chain uses TRBV5-6 and TRBJ1-5, with 9 nucleotides matching TRBD1. Per germline, CDR1 SGHDT and CDR2 YYEEEE. CDR3 length: 18 amino acids. V lost 4 bases and J lost 0; bases outside the gene matches: 11. CDR3 sequence reads: CASSTGQGLGYSNQPQHF. DNA of the CDR3: TGTGCCAGCAGCACGGGACAGGGTTTAGGGTATAGCAATCAGCCCCAGCATTTT. Complete variable domain (other parts from reference TRBV5-6 and TRBJ1-5): DAGVTQSPTHLIKTRGQQVTLRCSPKSGHDTVSWYQQALGQGPQFIFQYYEEEERQRGNFPDRFSGHQFPNYSSELNVNALLLGDSALYLCASSTGQGLGYSNQPQHFGDGTRLSIL.

This clonotype was counted at least ten times. CDR3 in DNA: TGTGCCAGCAGCTTAGACCCAACAGATACGCAGTATTTT. Translation gives CASSLDPTDTQYF. This chain links TRBV7-9 with TRBJ2-3; no firm D call. Germline values: CDR1 SEHNR, CDR2 FQNEAQ (reference sequence). V was shortened by 1 base and J by 3 bases, with 5 bases between the two germline ends. There are 13 residues in the CDR3.

At least ten counts were recorded for this clonotype. The chain has TRBV2 and TRBJ1-1; 7 positions agree with TRBD1. CDR1 is SNHLY, CDR2 FYNNEI, per germline. V lost 8 bases and J lost 2; bases outside the gene matches: 5. The CDR3 covers 13 residues. CDR3 protein: CASDWDSNTEAFF. The CDR3, as DNA: TGTGCCAGCGACTGGGACAGCAACACTGAAGCTTTCTTT.

This clonotype was counted at least ten times. The chain links TRBV5-1 to TRBJ2-7; D unclear. V lost 0 bases and J 3 bases, leaving 19 bases between the germline ends. Germline loops: CDR1 SGHRS, CDR2 YFSETQ. The CDR3 has 17 residues. CDR3: CASSLGLWSQQHYEQYF. In nucleotides, the CDR3 is TGCGCCAGCAGCTTGGGGCTTTGGAGCCAGCAGCACTACGAGCAGTACTTC.

This clonotype has a count of ten or more. This chain links TRBV30 with TRBJ2-1; D gene uncertain. Per germline, CDR1 GTSNPN and CDR2 SVGIG (reference sequence). Between the trimmed V and J ends, which lost 0 bases and 0 bases, there was a span of 15 bases. The CDR3 loop spans 17 amino acids. CDR3 nucleotide sequence: TGTGCCTGGAGTGTGTCCCGGGCAGCCAGCTCCTACAATGAGCAGTTCTTC. This encodes CAWSVSRAASSYNEQFF.

This clonotype showed up many times. This chain uses TRBV10-3 with TRBJ2-7; a weak D match, TRBD2 (5 bases). V lost 4 bases and J 7 bases, leaving 14 bases between the germline ends. The germline V gene has CDR1 ENHRY and CDR2 SYGVKD. The length of the CDR3 is 13 residues. Written as DNA, the CDR3 is TGTGCCATCAGTGGGACCTACGAGGGAGAGCAGTACTTC. Translating gives CAISGTYEGEQYF.

This clonotype was seen repeatedly, ten times or more. In nucleotides, the CDR3 is TGTGCCAGCAGTTTGGGTTCGGTTATCACTGAAGCTTTCTTT. Its protein product is CASSLGSVITEAFF. V usage is TRBV12-3 or TRBV12-4 and J usage is TRBJ1-1; D uncertain. There are 14 residues in the CDR3. The V and J ends lost 3 bases and 4 bases respectively, with 12 bases between them.

The gene calls are TRBV7-9 and TRBJ1-2, with D possibly matching TRBD1 (5 bases). V was trimmed by 3 bases and J by 3 bases, leaving 8 bases between them. The CDR3 runs to 13 residues. Germline V gene data show CDR1 as SEHNR and CDR2 as FQNEAQ (reference sequence). The CDR3 spells CASSLGVYYGYTF. The DNA for the CDR3 is TGTGCCAGCAGCTTGGGGGTATACTATGGCTACACCTTC.

This clonotype appeared many times. This chain connects TRBV20-1 to TRBJ2-3; the match to TRBD2 covers 13 bases. With 4 bases clipped from V and 6 bases from J, the junction kept 13 bases outside the gene matches. CDR1 is DFQATT, CDR2 SNEGSKA, per germline (reference sequence). The CDR3 spans 17 residues. The CDR3 DNA reads as TGCAGTGCTAACGGACTAGCGGGAGTTGGTCGGGTGGATACGCAGTATTTT. Residues: CSANGLAGVGRVDTQYF.

In this sample, this clonotype turned up many times. The rearrangement joins TRBV28 to TRBJ2-3, with D perhaps being TRBD1 or TRBD2 (5 bases each). Germline values: CDR1 MDHEN, CDR2 SYDVKM. V was pared by 8 bases and J by 3 bases, with 12 bases between. The CDR3 has 13 amino acids. CDR3 region: CASGVRGTDTQYF. CDR3 nucleotides: TGTGCCAGCGGGGTGAGGGGTACAGATACGCAGTATTTT. Complete variable domain (other parts from reference TRBV28 and TRBJ2-3): DVKVTQSSRYLVKRTGEKVFLECVQDMDHENMFWYRQDPGLGLRLIYFSYDVKMKEKGDIPEGYSVSREKKERFSLILESASTNQTSMYLCASGVRGTDTQYFGPGTRLTVL.

Ten or more counts support this clonotype. The CDR3 DNA follows: TGTGCCATCAGCGCCGGGCGGGAGATTTATGAGCAGTTCTTC. Translated, it gives CAISAGREIYEQFF. The chain uses TRBV10-3 and TRBJ2-1; 7 positions agree with TRBD2. The CDR3 contains 14 residues. Germline V CDR1 and CDR2: ENHRY, SYGVKD. The trim removed 6 bases at V and 8 bases at J, leaving 10 bases unmatched.

This clonotype was counted at least ten times. J is TRBJ1-1 and V is TRBV19; perhaps TRBD1 as D (6 bases). Germline-derived CDR1 and CDR2 are LNHDA and SQIVND (reference sequence). CDR3 length equals 13 residues. With 4 bases removed from V and 3 bases from J, the gap between germline ends came to 9 bases. The chain's CDR3 is CASSTNRDTEAFF. CDR3 in DNA: TGTGCCAGTAGTACGAACAGGGACACTGAAGCTTTCTTT. Drawing the rest from reference TRBV19 and TRBJ1-1, the complete variable domain is DGGITQSPKYLFRKEGQNVTLSCEQNLNHDAMYWYRQDPGQGLRLIYYSQIVNDFQKGDIAEGYSVSREKKESFPLTVTSAQKNPTAFYLCASSTNRDTEAFFGQGTRLTVV.

This clonotype was recorded many times. The rearrangement uses TRBV18 and TRBJ2-5; D is uncertain. The length of the CDR3 is 15 residues. Trimming cost V 6 bases and J 0 bases, with 14 bases left between them. The germline V gene has CDR1 KGHSH and CDR2 LQKENI. For the CDR3, the DNA is TGTGCCAGCTCCCCGCCCGATTGGAACCAAGAGACCCAGTACTTC. Translated: CASSPPDWNQETQYF.

The table lists this clonotype with many counts. The chain employs TRBV7-2 and TRBJ2-1; no reliable D call. The V gene lost 4 bases and the J gene lost 0 bases, with 16 bases spanning the gap. Germline assignment: CDR1 SGHTA and CDR2 FQGNSA. CDR3 size: 17 residues. For the CDR3, the DNA is TGTGCCAGCAGCTCCATCTCTCTAGGCAGCTCCTACAATGAGCAGTTCTTC. Residues: CASSSISLGSSYNEQFF.

This clonotype was seen at least ten times. The V and J genes are TRBV12-3 or TRBV12-4 and TRBJ2-7; possible D gene TRBD1, 5 bases. Trimming removed 6 bases from V and 7 bases from J, with 22 bases in between. This CDR3 is built from 15 residues. This CDR3 reads CASSPWTRQLREQYF. The CDR3 DNA reads TGTGCCAGCAGCCCCTGGACACGGCAATTACGAGAGCAGTACTTC.